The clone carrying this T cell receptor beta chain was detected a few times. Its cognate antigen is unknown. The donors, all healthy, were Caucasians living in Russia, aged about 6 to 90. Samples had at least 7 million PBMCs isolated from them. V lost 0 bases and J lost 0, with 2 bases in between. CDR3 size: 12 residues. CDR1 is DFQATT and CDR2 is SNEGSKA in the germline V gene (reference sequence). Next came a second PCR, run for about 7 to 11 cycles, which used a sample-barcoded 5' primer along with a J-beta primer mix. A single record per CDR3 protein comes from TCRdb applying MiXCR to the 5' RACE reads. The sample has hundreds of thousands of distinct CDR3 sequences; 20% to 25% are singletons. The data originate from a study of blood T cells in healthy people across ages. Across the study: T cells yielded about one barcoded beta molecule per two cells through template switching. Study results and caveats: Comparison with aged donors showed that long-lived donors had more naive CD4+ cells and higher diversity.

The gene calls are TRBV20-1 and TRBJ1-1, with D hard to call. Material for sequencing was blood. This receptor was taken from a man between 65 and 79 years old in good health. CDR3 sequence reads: CSAREMNTEAFF. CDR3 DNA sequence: TGCAGTGCTAGAGAGATGAACACTGAAGCTTTCTTT.